The rows below give T cell receptor beta chains drawn from one sample of a study of control samples from healthy donors and cancer patients. Only in-frame clones appear in the TCRdb table, and some are missing; sequencing was by immunoSEQ multiplex PCR. The sample gives around 130,000 clones, about 89% of which show up once; under 40% is in the top ten. The sequenced material came from blood. These receptors all stem from a man between 45 and 60 years old in good health. The CDR3 runs from the conserved cysteine through the conserved F or W. D genes are given only for firm matches. Clone size appears in some rows only: once, few, many, or a class for an expanded clone.

>.|TRBD2|16|TRBJ2-5|TRBV7-2
CASSLNGIAGEETQYF
TGTGCCAGCAGCTTAAACGGGATAGCGGGGGAAGAGACCCAGTACTTC
>.|.|13|TRBJ2-3|TRBV7-8
CASSLSHTDTQYF
TGTGCCAGCAGCTTATCCCATACAGATACGCAGTATTTT
>.|.|14|TRBJ1-1|TRBV10-3
CAISGTGMNTEAFF
TGTGCCATCAGTGGGACGGGAATGAACACTGAAGCTTTCTTT
>few|.|15|TRBJ2-1|TRBV24-1
CATSDPRGAGNEQFF
TGTGCCACCAGTGACCCGAGGGGGGCGGGCAATGAGCAGTTCTTC
>once|TRBD1|15|TRBJ2-3|TRBV5-1
CASSLGTGGTDTQYF
TGCGCCAGCAGCTTGGGGACAGGGGGCACAGATACGCAGTATTTT
>once|.|14|TRBJ2-2|TRBV6-5
CASSYSTLEGELFF
TGTGCCAGCAGTTACTCAACATTGGAGGGGGAGCTGTTTTTT
>.|.|13|TRBJ1-4|TRBV3-1/TRBV3-2
CASSQESTGKLFF
TGTGCCAGCAGCCAAGAGTCGACAGGCAAACTGTTTTTT
>few|.|12|TRBJ1-5|TRBV19
CASSGGFQPQHF
TGTGCCAGTAGTGGTGGTTTTCAGCCCCAGCATTTT
>.|.|13|TRBJ2-3|TRBV19
CASKGDAVDTQYF
TGTGCCAGTAAAGGTGACGCGGTGGATACGCAGTATTTT
>.|.|17|TRBJ1-1|TRBV27
CASSSPPDGRTNTEAFF
TGTGCCAGCAGTTCCCCCCCGGACGGGAGGACGAACACTGAAGCTTTCTTT
>.|.|19|TRBJ1-3|TRBV4-1
CASSQDQGTSWASGNTIYF
TGCGCCAGCAGCCAAGATCAAGGGACAAGTTGGGCCTCTGGAAACACCATATATTTT
>.|TRBD1|15|TRBJ1-1|TRBV2
CASQGPGGKNTEAFF
TGTGCCAGCCAGGGGCCAGGGGGTAAGAACACTGAAGCTTTCTTT
>.|.|15|TRBJ1-4|TRBV9
CASSSPSGGGEKLFF
TGTGCCAGCAGCTCCCCCTCGGGAGGGGGGGAAAAACTGTTTTTT
>once|.|14|TRBJ1-1|TRBV5-1
CASSPAGGITEAFF
TGCGCCAGCAGCCCGGCCGGGGGTATCACTGAAGCTTTCTTT
>.|.|14|TRBJ2-5|TRBV7-2
CASSSMGGIETQYF
TGTGCCAGCAGCTCCATGGGGGGAATCGAGACCCAGTACTTC
>.|TRBD2|18|TRBJ2-4|TRBV13
CASSSGLAVILAKNIQYF
TGTGCCAGCAGCTCCGGACTAGCGGTCATACTAGCCAAAAACATTCAGTACTTC
>.|.|11|TRBJ2-5|TRBV24-1
CATSDSTTQYF
TGTGCCACCAGTGATTCCACGACCCAGTACTTC
>.|.|16|TRBJ1-2|TRBV18
CASSPPVGQGSYGYTF
TGTGCCAGCTCACCACCGGTAGGGCAGGGGAGCTATGGCTACACCTTC
>.|.|13|TRBJ2-7|TRBV6-5
CASLRDGSYEQYF
TGTGCCAGCCTGCGGGACGGATCCTACGAGCAGTACTTC
>few|.|14|TRBJ2-3|TRBV9
CASSGGGRADTQYF
TGTGCCAGCAGCGGGGGCGGCAGGGCAGATACGCAGTATTTT
>.|TRBD1|13|TRBJ1-1|TRBV6-2/TRBV6-3
CASSPRQGGQAFF
TGTGCCAGCAGTCCCCGACAGGGAGGCCAAGCTTTCTTT
>.|.|15|TRBJ2-1|TRBV21-1
CASSKGGGTYNEQFF
TGTGCCAGCAGCAAAGGGGGGGGTACATACAATGAGCAGTTCTTC
>few|.|9|TRBJ2-7|TRBV11-3
CASSFPVYF
TGTGCCAGCAGCTTCCCCGTTTACTTC
>.|.|13|TRBJ2-7|TRBV24-1
CARGRQENYEQYF
TGTGCCAGAGGACGACAGGAGAACTACGAGCAGTACTTC
>.|.|13|TRBJ1-2|TRBV11-2
CASSLRENLGYTF
TGTGCCAGCAGCTTAAGGGAGAACCTTGGCTACACCTTC
>once|.|15|TRBJ2-7|TRBV7-6
CASSLSATGVHEQYF
TGTGCCAGCAGCTTATCCGCGACAGGAGTCCACGAGCAGTACTTC
>.|.|13|TRBJ2-5|TRBV12-3/TRBV12-4
CASSLRQWETQYF
TGTGCCAGCAGTTTGAGACAGTGGGAGACCCAGTACTTC
>many|.|13|TRBJ1-2|TRBV24-1
CATSKGLNYGYTF
TGTGCCACCAGTAAGGGGCTGAACTATGGCTACACCTTC
>.|TRBD1|14|TRBJ1-1|TRBV9
CASSVDSGGTEAFF
TGTGCCAGCAGCGTGGATTCAGGGGGAACTGAAGCTTTCTTT
>.|.|14|TRBJ2-1|TRBV2
CASKGRGAENEQFF
TGTGCCAGCAAGGGTAGGGGGGCGGAAAATGAGCAGTTCTTC
>.|TRBD1|15|TRBJ1-6|TRBV5-1
CASSLDGTGDSPLHF
TGCGCCAGCAGCTTGGACGGGACAGGGGATTCACCCCTCCACTTT
>.|TRBD1|14|TRBJ2-1|TRBV5-1
CASSFGDRRDEQFF
TGCGCCAGCAGCTTTGGGGACAGGCGGGATGAGCAGTTCTTC
>.|TRBD1|13|TRBJ2-7|TRBV5-1
CASSLDRVYEQYF
TGCGCCAGCAGTTTGGACAGGGTCTACGAGCAGTACTTC
>.|TRBD1|18|TRBJ1-1|TRBV5-6
CASRPLPGTGSESTEAFF
TGTGCCAGCAGACCCTTACCAGGGACAGGGTCCGAAAGCACTGAAGCTTTCTTT
>.|TRBD1|15|TRBJ2-7|TRBV19
CASSPTGTGGTEQYF
TGTGCCAGTAGTCCGACCGGGACAGGGGGAACGGAGCAGTACTTC
>.|.|16|TRBJ2-1|TRBV24-1
CATSERGRNSYNEQFF
TGTGCCACCAGTGAACGGGGACGGAACTCCTACAATGAGCAGTTCTTC
>.|.|14|TRBJ1-4|TRBV19
CASSSQGFSGKLFF
TGTGCCAGTAGTTCTCAGGGCTTCTCGGGAAAACTGTTTTTT
>.|.|13|TRBJ1-2|TRBV18
CASSPDGNYGYTF
TGTGCCAGCTCACCGGACGGGAACTATGGCTACACCTTC
>.|.|13|TRBJ2-5|TRBV29-1
CSVDGFQGETQYF
TGCAGCGTTGACGGATTTCAAGGAGAGACCCAGTACTTC